This T cell receptor (beta chain) stems from a study of T cells in Graves' hyperthyroidism and ophthalmopathy. Study-wide findings and caveats: A 13 V-J signature model discriminated ophthalmopathy versus stable hyperthyroidism. Blood also carried most thyroid clonotypes expanded above 0.001.

At least ten counts were recorded for this clonotype. The antigen is unknown. What was amplified from RNA transcripts were TCR beta CDR3 regions. Researchers ran a first-round RT-PCR on the TCR CDR3 using the HTBI primer set. One entry per CDR3 protein results from TCRdb running MiXCR on the multiplex PCR reads. This table has about 400,000 distinct CDR3 sequences, around 14% appearing once. The TCR comes from a woman in her 30s with Graves' hyperthyroidism. The source material was blood.

CDR3 in DNA: TGTGCCATCAGACCAGACGGAGGGACAGGGGGCGCCCCCCTCAATGAGCAGTTCTTC. Its protein is CAIRPDGGTGGAPLNEQFF. The V call is TRBV10-3, the J call TRBJ2-1, with 12 nucleotides matching TRBD1. Germline values: CDR1 ENHRY, CDR2 SYGVKD. The V gene end was trimmed by 6 bases and the J gene end by 6 bases; junction bases not matched to a gene: 18. There are 19 residues in the CDR3.